This record covers a single T cell receptor beta chain. Its antigen is unidentified. The sample belongs to a study of cytomegalovirus exposure and HLA in healthy donors. The overall study: Out of roughly 170 million T cells, an earlier analysis found around 120 million unique TCR beta sequences in total. The study, taken as a whole, reports: TCR sequences were mostly rare, though some public TCRs occurred in many donors.

A multiplex PCR was run with 60 Vbeta primers and 13 Jbeta primers. Here immunoSEQ multiplex PCR was the method, and the copy in TCRdb shows in-frame clones only, minus some. The sample carries 150,000 to 200,000 clones, approximately 80% recorded once. The germline V gene has CDR1 SGHRS and CDR2 YFSETQ. The CDR3 consists of 15 residues. With 3 bases removed from V and 3 bases from J, the gap between germline ends came to 16 bases. The sample consisted of PBMCs. This chain links TRBV5-1 with TRBJ2-7, with TRBD1 as a possible D gene (6 bases). The receptor's source is a woman in her forties in good health and CMV-seropositive. Here the CDR3 DNA reads TGCGCCAGCAGCTCGGCCGATACAGGGAACTACGAGCAGTACTTC. It codes for CASSSADTGNYEQYF.